Below, one TCR beta chain is given with its context. Its target is unknown. The data were taken from a study of cytomegalovirus exposure and HLA in healthy donors. Looking at the study overall: Of roughly 400 genotyped donors, roughly 81% grouped in the Caucasian-associated ancestry cluster. Findings and caveats of the study: Later examination showed HLA-associated TCR beta chains had greater clonal expansion than equally common others. The authors reported that TCR beta sequences could predict HLA-A and HLA-B alleles. These predictions were accurate for most subjects in the first cohort.

CMV serostatus was not recorded for this donor. The primer mix had 60 Vbeta and 13 Jbeta primers. Data came from immunoSEQ multiplex PCR; TCRdb stores just in-frame clones and leaves some out. The sample contains 45,000 to 55,000 clones, around 62% of which appear only once. The CDR3 is 14 residues long. Germline-derived CDR1 and CDR2 are LNHDA and SQIVND (reference sequence). The V and J ends lost 7 bases and 8 bases, in that order; junction bases with no gene match: 5. This receptor was obtained from a human donor in good health. The source material was PBMCs. The chain is built from TRBV19 and TRBJ2-1, with 13 nucleotides matching TRBD2. The CDR3 loop reads CASTTSGGGYEQFF. The CDR3 region has the DNA TGTGCCAGTACCACTAGCGGGGGGGGTTATGAGCAGTTCTTC.